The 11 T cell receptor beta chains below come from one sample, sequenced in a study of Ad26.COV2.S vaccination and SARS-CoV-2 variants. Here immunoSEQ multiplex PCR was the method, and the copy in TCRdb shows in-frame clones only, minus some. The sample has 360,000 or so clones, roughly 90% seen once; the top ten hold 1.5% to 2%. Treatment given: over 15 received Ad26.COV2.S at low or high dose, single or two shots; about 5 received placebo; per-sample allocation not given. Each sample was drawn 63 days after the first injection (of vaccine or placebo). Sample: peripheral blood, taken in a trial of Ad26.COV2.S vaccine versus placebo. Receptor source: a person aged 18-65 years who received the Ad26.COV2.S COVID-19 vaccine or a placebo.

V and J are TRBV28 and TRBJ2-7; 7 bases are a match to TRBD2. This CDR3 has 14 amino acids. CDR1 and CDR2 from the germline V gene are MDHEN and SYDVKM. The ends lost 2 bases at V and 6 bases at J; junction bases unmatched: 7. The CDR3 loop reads CASSLGGTKLEQYF. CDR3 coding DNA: TGTGCCAGCAGTTTAGGTGGGACTAAGCTCGAGCAGTACTTC.

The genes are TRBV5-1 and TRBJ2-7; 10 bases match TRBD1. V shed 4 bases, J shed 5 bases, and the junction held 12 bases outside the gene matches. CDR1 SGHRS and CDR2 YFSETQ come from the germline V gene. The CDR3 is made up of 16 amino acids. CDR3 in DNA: TGCGCCAGCAGCATTCGACAGGGGGCGGGGTTGGACGAGCAGTACTTC. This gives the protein CASSIRQGAGLDEQYF.

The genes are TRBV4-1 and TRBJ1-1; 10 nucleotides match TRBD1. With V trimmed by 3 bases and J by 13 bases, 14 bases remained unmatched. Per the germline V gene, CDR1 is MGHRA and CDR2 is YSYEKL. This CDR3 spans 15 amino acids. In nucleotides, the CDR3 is TGCGCCAGCAGCCAGTCCCCCGGGACAGGGGTGGTTGTTTTCTTT. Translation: CASSQSPGTGVVVFF.

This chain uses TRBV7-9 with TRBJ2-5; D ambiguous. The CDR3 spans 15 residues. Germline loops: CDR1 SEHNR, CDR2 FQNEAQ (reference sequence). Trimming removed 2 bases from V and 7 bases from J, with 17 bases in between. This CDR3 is CASSLSAQHWGTQYF. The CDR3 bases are TGTGCCAGCAGCTTAAGCGCTCAACATTGGGGGACCCAGTACTTC. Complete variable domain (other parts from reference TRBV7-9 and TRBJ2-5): DTGVSQNPRHKITKRGQNVTFRCDPISEHNRLYWYRQTLGQGPEFLTYFQNEAQLEKSRLLSDRFSAERPKGSFSTLEIQRTEQGDSAMYLCASSLSAQHWGTQYFGPGTRLLVL.

The DNA for the CDR3 is TGCAGCGTTATCGGCTCGAACACTGAAGCTTTCTTT. This translates into CSVIGSNTEAFF. This sequence joins TRBV29-1 and TRBJ1-1; D is unclear. The CDR3 has 12 residues. CDR1 is SQVTM and CDR2 is ANQGSEA in the germline V gene. V dropped 5 bases and J dropped 1 base, with 8 bases sitting between them.

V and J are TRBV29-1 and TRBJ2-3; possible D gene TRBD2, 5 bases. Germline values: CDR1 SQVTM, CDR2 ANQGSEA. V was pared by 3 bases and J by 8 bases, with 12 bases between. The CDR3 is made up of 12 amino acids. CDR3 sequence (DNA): TGCAGCGTTGAGGCCAGTCGGGGTACGCAGTATTTT. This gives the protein CSVEASRGTQYF.

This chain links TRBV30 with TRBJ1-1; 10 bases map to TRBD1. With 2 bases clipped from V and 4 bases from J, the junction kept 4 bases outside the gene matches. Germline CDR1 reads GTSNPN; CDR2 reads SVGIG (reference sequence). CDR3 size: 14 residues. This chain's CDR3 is CAWSRQGASTEAFF. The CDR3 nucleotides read TGTGCCTGGAGTCGACAGGGGGCGAGCACTGAAGCTTTCTTT.

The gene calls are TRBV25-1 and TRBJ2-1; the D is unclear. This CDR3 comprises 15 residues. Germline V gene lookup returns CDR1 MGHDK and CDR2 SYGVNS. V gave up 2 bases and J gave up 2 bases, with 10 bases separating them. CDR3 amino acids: CASSEQGRPYNEQFF. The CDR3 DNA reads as TGTGCCAGCAGTGAACAAGGGCGTCCCTACAATGAGCAGTTCTTC.

The CDR3 nucleotides are TGCGCCAGCAGCCTCCCCGGGGAGCTGTTTTTT. Translating gives CASSLPGELFF. The chain employs TRBV5-1 and TRBJ2-2; no reliable D call. CDR1 SGHRS and CDR2 YFSETQ come from the germline V gene. Deletions cut 4 bases from V and 6 bases from J, with 4 bases between. The CDR3 is 11 residues long. Based on the CDR3 plus reference TRBV5-1 and TRBJ2-2, the full variable domain is KAGVTQTPRYLIKTRGQQVTLSCSPISGHRSVSWYQQTPGQGLQFLFEYFSETQRNKGNFPGRFSGRQFSNSRSEMNVSTLELGDSALYLCASSLPGELFFGEGSRLTVL.

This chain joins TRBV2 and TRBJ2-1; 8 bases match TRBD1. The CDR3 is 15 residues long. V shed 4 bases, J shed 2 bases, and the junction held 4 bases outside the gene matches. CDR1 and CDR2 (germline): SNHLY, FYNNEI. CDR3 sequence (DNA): TGTGCCAGCAGTGCTGGACAGGGCCCCTACAATGAGCAGTTCTTC. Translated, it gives CASSAGQGPYNEQFF.

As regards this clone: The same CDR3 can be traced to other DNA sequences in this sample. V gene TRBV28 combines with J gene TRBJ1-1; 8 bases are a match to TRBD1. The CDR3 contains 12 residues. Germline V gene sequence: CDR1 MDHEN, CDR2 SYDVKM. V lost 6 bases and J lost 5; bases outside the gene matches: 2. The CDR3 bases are TGTGCCAGCAGGACAGGGGCGACTGAAGCTTTCTTT. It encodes CASRTGATEAFF.